This TCR beta chain derives from a study of blood T cell repertoires in COVID-19. Turning to the study itself: T cells, B-cell-depleted T cells, or PBMCs provided the cDNA or gDNA that served as material.

Assay used: immunoSEQ multiplex PCR; TCRdb lists only in-frame clones, some missing. Altogether fewer than 200,000 clones are present, more than 75% being singletons, with the ten largest covering under 3%. Germline CDR1 and CDR2: SGHTA and FQGNSA. CDR3 length: 13 residues. V lost 4 bases and J 5 bases, leaving 9 bases between the germline ends. This sequence was found in a woman of 80 years or more with COVID-19, enrolled during active disease. Sequenced material: peripheral blood. The rearrangement joins TRBV7-2 to TRBJ1-5; the D is unclear. CDR3 region: CASSSGADQPQHF. The DNA for the CDR3 is TGTGCCAGCAGCTCGGGAGCGGATCAGCCCCAGCATTTT.